One sample yielded the 2 T cell receptor beta chains listed below, sequenced in a study of PD-1 blockade in classical Hodgkin lymphoma. Every patient was affected by relapse after autologous stem cell transplantation, while exposure to brentuximab vedotin was not uniform. Repertoires were generated with immunoSEQ multiplex PCR, while TCRdb's copy carries only in-frame clones and drops some. Of fewer than 70,000 clones in the sample, 88% are singletons; the top ten hold under 7%. The source material was peripheral blood mononuclear cells (PBMCs), sampled before the second cycle of nivolumab. Receptors originate from a human donor with classical Hodgkin lymphoma.

The chain combines TRBV28 with TRBJ2-7; a weak D match, TRBD2 (6 bases). CDR1 and CDR2 from the germline V gene are MDHEN and SYDVKM. The ends were cut back, 6 bases at V and 7 bases at J, with 22 bases in the middle. CDR3 length: 15 amino acids. CDR3 loop: CASRGGRKWFGEQYF. The CDR3 nucleotides read TGTGCCAGCAGGGGGGGACGGAAGTGGTTCGGGGAGCAGTACTTC.

The CDR3 loop reads CASSPDRAEAFF. In DNA, the CDR3 is TGTGCCAGCTCACCTGACAGGGCCGAAGCTTTCTTT. V usage is TRBV18 and J usage is TRBJ1-1; 7 bases fit TRBD1. This CDR3 contains 12 residues. The V segment lost 3 bases and the J segment 8 bases; nucleotides outside the gene matches: 3. Per the germline V gene, CDR1 is KGHSH and CDR2 is LQKENI.